This T cell receptor (beta chain) originates from a study of Tregs in tolerant kidney transplant recipients. This clone has a handful of counts. In germline, CDR1 is MNHEY, CDR2 SMNVEV (reference sequence). The CDR3 length is 15 residues. Trimming at V came to 4 bases and at J to 7 bases, leaving 10 bases not matched to a gene. TCRdb's table, derived via immunoSEQ multiplex PCR, lists solely in-frame clones and lacks some. Among about 240,000 clones listed, around 82% were seen once. The genes are TRBV27 and TRBJ2-1; 7 positions match TRBD1. Source material: CD4+ T cells from blood. This sequence was found in a human donor in good health. The CDR3 sequence: CASSSPSTGMNEQFF. The CDR3 DNA sequence: TGTGCCAGCAGTTCTCCCTCGACAGGGATGAATGAGCAGTTCTTC.